This T cell receptor beta chain was observed in a study of vaccination effects on CD4 cells after COVID-19. Germline V gene data show CDR1 as SQVTM and CDR2 as ANQGSEA. V trimming: 7 bases; J trimming: 0 bases; junction bases outside the gene matches: 5. This CDR3 is 14 amino acids long. Remarks on this clone: What it recognizes is unknown.

Profiled with immunoSEQ multiplex PCR; TCRdb holds only in-frame clones, not every one. This table has 55,000 to 75,000 clones, approximately 70% appearing once. Antigen-specific CD4+ T cells expanded by the ViraFEST assay with viral peptide pools were then sequenced. Following an approximately ten-day culture, CD4+ T cells were purified. None of the vaccinated had previously contracted SARS-CoV-2, and their nucleocapsid antibodies tested negative. Wells of roughly 2 million PBMC each were grown with about 9.8 IU/ml IL-2 and approximately 9.6 ug/ml peptides. Points from the study as a whole: In vaccinees who were healthy, merely 1 out of 255 vaccine-induced clones cross-reacted with common cold coronaviruses. Clones of infection and vaccine origin contracted markedly late after vaccination.

The specimen comprised CD4+ T cells from PBMCs cultured with HCoV-OC43 spike peptides, sampled before COVID-19 vaccination. As to subset: HCoV-OC43 spike overlapping peptide pool stimulation. This clonotype was obtained from a human donor who received a COVID-19 vaccine. V gene TRBV29-1 combines with J gene TRBJ1-3, with 8 bases lining up with TRBD1. This CDR3 reads CSAIDRGSGNTIYF. DNA of the CDR3: TGCAGCGCCATTGACAGGGGCTCTGGAAACACCATATATTTT.